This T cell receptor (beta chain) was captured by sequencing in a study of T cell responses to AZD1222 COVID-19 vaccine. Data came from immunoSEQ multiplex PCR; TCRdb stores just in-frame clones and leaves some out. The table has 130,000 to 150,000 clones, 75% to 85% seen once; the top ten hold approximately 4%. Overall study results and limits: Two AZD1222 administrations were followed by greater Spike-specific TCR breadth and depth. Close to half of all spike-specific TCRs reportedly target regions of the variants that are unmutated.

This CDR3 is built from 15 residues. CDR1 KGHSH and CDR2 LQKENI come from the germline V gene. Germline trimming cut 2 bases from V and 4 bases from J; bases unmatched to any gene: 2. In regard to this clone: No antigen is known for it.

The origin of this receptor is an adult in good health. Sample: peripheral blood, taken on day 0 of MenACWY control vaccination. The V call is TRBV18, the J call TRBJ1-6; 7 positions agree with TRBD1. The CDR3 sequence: CASSPRGQYNSPLHF. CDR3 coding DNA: TGTGCCAGCTCACCAAGGGGACAGTATAATTCACCCCTCCACTTT.